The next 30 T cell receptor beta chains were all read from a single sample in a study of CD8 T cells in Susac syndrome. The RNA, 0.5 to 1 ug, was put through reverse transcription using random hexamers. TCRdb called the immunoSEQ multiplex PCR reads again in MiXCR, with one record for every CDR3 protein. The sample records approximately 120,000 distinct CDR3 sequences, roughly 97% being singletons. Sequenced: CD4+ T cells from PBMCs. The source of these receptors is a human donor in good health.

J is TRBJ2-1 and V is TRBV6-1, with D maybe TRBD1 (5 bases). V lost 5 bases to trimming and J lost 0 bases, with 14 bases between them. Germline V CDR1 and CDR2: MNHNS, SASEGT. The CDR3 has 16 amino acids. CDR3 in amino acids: CASSPLWGSSYNEQFF. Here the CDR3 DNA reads TGTGCCAGCAGTCCCCTTTGGGGCTCCTCCTACAATGAGCAGTTCTTC.

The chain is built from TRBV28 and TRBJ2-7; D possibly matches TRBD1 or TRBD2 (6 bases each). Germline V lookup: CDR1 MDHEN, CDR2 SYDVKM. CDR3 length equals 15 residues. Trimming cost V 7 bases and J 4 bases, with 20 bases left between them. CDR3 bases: TGTGCCAGCACCCCGAGAGGGGGGAATGGTTACGAGCAGTACTTC. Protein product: CASTPRGGNGYEQYF. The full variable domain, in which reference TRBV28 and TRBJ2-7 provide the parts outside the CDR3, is DVKVTQSSRYLVKRTGEKVFLECVQDMDHENMFWYRQDPGLGLRLIYFSYDVKMKEKGDIPEGYSVSREKKERFSLILESASTNQTSMYLCASTPRGGNGYEQYFGPGTRLTVT.

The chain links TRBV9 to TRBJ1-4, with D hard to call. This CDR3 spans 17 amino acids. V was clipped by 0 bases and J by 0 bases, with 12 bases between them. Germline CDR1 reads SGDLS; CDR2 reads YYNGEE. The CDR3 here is CASSVVTLPPTNEKLFF. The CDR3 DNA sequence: TGTGCCAGCAGCGTAGTCACTTTACCTCCAACTAATGAAAAACTGTTTTTT.

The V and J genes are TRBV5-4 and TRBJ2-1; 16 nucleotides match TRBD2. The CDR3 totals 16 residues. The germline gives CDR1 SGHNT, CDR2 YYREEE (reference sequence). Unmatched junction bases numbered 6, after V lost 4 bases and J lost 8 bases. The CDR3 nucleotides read TGTGCCAGCAGCACGGGACTAGCGGGAGGGTGGGATGAGCAGTTCTTC. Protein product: CASSTGLAGGWDEQFF.

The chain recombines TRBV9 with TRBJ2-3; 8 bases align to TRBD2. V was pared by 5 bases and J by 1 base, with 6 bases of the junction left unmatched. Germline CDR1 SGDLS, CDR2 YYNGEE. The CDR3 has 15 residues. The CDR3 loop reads CASSPSGGRTDTQYF. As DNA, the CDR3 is TGTGCCAGCAGTCCGAGCGGGGGACGCACAGATACGCAGTATTTT. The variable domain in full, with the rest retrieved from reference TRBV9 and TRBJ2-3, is DSGVTQTPKHLITATGQRVTLRCSPRSGDLSVYWYQQSLDQGLQFLIQYYNGEERAKGNILERFSAQQFPDLHSELNLSSLELGDSALYFCASSPSGGRTDTQYFGPGTRLTVL.

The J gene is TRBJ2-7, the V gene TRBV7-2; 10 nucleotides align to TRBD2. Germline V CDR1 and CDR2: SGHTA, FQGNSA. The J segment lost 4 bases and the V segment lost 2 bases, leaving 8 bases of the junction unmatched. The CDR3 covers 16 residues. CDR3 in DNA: TGTGCCAGCAGCTTACAGGGGACTAGCGAGAAATACGAGCAGTACTTC. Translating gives CASSLQGTSEKYEQYF.

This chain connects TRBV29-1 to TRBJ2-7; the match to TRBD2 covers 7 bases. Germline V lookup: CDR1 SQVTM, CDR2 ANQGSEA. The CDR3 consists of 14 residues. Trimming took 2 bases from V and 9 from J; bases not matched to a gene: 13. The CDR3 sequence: CSVEQGERTSRQYF. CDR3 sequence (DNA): TGCAGCGTTGAACAGGGAGAGAGGACTAGTAGGCAGTACTTC.

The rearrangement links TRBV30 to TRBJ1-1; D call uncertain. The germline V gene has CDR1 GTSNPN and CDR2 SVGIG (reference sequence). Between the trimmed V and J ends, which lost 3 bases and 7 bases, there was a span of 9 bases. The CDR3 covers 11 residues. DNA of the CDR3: TGTGCCTGGAGGATGGGTGTTGAAGCTTTCTTT. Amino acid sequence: CAWRMGVEAFF.

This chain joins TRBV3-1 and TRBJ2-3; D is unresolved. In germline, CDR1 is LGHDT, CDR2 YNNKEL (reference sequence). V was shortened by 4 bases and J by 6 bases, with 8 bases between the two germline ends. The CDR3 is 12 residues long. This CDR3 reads CASSRLGDTQYF. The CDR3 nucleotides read TGTGCCAGCAGCCGACTGGGGGATACGCAGTATTTT.

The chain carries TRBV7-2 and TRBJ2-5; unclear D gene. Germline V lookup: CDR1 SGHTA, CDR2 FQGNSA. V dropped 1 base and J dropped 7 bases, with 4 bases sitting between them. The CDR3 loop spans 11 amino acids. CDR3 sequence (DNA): TGTGCCAGCAGCTTAGTCGTGACCCAGTACTTC. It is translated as CASSLVVTQYF.

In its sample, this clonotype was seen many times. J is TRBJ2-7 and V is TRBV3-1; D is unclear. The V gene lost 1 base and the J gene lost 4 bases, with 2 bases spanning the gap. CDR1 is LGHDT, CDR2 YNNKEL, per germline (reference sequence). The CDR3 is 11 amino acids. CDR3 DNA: TGTGCCAGCAGCCAAGGGTACGAGCAGTACTTC. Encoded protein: CASSQGYEQYF.

CDR3 loop: CASSLSSSYGLAGGIPSSEQFF. The CDR3 DNA reads as TGTGCCAGCAGCTTAAGCTCTTCATACGGACTAGCGGGAGGAATTCCATCGTCTGAGCAGTTCTTC. The chain combines TRBV11-2 with TRBJ2-1; 14 bases fit TRBD2. The germline CDR1 and CDR2 sequences are SGHAT and FQNNGV. The CDR3 runs 22 residues. The V gene end was trimmed by 2 bases and the J gene end by 9 bases; junction bases not matched to a gene: 24.

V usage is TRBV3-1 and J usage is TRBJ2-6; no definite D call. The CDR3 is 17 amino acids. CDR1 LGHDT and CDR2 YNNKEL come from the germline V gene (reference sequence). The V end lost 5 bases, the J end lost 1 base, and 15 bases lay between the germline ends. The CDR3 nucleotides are TGTGCCAGCAGCAAATTCGTCGGTTCATCTGGGGCCAACGTCCTGACTTTC. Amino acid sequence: CASSKFVGSSGANVLTF.

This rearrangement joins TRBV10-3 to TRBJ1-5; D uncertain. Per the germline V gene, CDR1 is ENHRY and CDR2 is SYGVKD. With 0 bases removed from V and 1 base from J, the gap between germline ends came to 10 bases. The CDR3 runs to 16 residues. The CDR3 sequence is CAISESEAASNQPQHF. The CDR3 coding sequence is TGTGCCATCAGTGAGTCAGAGGCAGCAAGCAATCAGCCCCAGCATTTT.

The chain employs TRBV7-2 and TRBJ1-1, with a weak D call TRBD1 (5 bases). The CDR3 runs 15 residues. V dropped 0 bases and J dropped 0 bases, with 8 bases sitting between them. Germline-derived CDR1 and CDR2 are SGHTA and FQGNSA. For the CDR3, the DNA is TGTGCCAGCAGCTTAGCCAGACAGATGAACACTGAAGCTTTCTTT. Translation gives CASSLARQMNTEAFF.

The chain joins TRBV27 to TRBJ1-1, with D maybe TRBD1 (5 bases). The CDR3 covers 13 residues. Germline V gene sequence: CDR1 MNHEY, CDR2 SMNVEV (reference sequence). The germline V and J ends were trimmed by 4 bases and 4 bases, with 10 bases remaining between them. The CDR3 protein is CASSWGGTTEAFF. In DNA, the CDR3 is TGTGCCAGCAGTTGGGGGGGAACCACTGAAGCTTTCTTT.

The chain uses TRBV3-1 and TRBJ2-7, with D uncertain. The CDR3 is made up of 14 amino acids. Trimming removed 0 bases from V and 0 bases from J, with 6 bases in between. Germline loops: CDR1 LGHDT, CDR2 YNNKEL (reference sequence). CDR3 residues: CASSQESYSYEQYF. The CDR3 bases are TGTGCCAGCAGCCAAGAATCTTACTCCTACGAGCAGTACTTC.

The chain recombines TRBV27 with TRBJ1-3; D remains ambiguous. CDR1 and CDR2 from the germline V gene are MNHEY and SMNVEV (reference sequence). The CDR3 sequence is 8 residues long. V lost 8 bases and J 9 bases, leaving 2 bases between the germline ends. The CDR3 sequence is CASPTIYF. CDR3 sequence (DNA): TGTGCCAGCCCCACCATATATTTT.

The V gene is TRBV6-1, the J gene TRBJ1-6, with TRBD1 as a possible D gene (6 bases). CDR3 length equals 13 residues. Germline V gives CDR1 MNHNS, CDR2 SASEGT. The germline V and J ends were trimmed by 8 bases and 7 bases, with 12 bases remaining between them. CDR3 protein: CASARTENSPLHF. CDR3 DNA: TGTGCCAGCGCCCGGACAGAGAATTCACCCCTCCACTTT.

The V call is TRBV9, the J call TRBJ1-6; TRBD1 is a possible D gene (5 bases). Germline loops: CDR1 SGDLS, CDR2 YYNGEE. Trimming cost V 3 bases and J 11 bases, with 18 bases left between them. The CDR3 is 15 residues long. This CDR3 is CASSETGTGVTPLHF. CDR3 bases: TGTGCCAGCAGCGAGACTGGGACGGGGGTGACACCCCTCCACTTT.

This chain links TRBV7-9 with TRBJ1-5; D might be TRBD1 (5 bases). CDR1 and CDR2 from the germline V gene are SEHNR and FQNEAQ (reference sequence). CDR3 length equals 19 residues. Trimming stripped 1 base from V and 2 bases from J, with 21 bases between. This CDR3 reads CASSLVPRWDPLGNQPQHF. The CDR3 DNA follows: TGTGCCAGCAGCTTAGTTCCGCGCTGGGACCCCCTTGGCAATCAGCCCCAGCATTTT.

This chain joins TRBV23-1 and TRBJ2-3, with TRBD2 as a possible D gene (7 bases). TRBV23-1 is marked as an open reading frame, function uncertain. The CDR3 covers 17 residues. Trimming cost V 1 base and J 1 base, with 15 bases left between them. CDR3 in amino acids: CASSQLAGAIGTDTQYF. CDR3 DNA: TGCGCCAGCAGTCAATTGGCGGGGGCGATAGGCACAGATACGCAGTATTTT.

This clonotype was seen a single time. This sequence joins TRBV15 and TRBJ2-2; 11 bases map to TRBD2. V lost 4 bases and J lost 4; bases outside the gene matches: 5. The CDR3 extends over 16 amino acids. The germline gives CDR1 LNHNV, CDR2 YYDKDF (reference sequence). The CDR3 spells CATSTPGTSGTGELFF. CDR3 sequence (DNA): TGTGCCACCAGCACGCCCGGGACTAGCGGCACCGGGGAGCTGTTTTTT.

The CDR3 DNA is TGCAGTGCTAGATCTCCAGCAACAGATACGCAGTATTTT. It yields the protein CSARSPATDTQYF. The genes are TRBV20-1 and TRBJ2-3; D gene ambiguous. The germline V gene has CDR1 DFQATT and CDR2 SNEGSKA (reference sequence). Trimming stripped 2 bases from V and 3 bases from J, with 9 bases between. The CDR3 runs to 13 residues.

CDR3 in amino acids: CASSIGQGARGTEAFF. CDR3 nucleotide sequence: TGTGCCAGTAGTATAGGACAGGGGGCGAGGGGGACTGAAGCTTTCTTT. This chain joins TRBV19 and TRBJ1-1, with 10 positions matching TRBD1. This CDR3 is built from 16 residues. In germline, CDR1 is LNHDA, CDR2 SQIVND (reference sequence). V lost 1 base to trimming and J lost 5 bases; unmatched junction nucleotides: 7. The complete variable domain, with remaining parts taken from reference TRBV19 and TRBJ1-1, reads DGGITQSPKYLFRKEGQNVTLSCEQNLNHDAMYWYRQDPGQGLRLIYYSQIVNDFQKGDIAEGYSVSREKKESFPLTVTSAQKNPTAFYLCASSIGQGARGTEAFFGQGTRLTVV.

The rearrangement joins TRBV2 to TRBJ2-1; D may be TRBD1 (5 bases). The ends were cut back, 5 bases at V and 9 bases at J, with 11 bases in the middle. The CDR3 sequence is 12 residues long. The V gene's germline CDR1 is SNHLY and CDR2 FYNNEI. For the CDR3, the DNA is TGTGCCAGCAGTCCAGGGTTAAGTGAGCAGTTCTTC. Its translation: CASSPGLSEQFF.

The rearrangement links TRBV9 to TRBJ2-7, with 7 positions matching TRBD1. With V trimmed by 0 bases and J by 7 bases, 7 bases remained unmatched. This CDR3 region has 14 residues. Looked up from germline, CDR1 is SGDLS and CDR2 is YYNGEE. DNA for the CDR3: TGTGCCAGCAGCGTAGGGGAAAGGGGGCTAGAGCAGTACTTC. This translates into CASSVGERGLEQYF.

The CDR3 reads CASTRGTYNEQFF. In DNA, the CDR3 is TGTGCCAGCACCCGGGGTACCTACAATGAGCAGTTCTTC. V gene TRBV6-5 combines with J gene TRBJ2-1, with D perhaps matching TRBD2 (5 bases). This CDR3 is built from 13 residues. The germline CDR1 and CDR2 sequences are MNHEY and SVGAGI. The V end lost 7 bases, the J end lost 2 bases, and 9 bases lay between the germline ends.

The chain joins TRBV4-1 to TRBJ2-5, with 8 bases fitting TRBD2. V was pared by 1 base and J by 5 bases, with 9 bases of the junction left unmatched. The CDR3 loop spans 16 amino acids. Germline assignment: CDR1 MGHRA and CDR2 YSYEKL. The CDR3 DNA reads TGCGCCAGCAGCCAAGTCGGGAGGGCGCGTTTGGAGACCCAGTACTTC. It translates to CASSQVGRARLETQYF.

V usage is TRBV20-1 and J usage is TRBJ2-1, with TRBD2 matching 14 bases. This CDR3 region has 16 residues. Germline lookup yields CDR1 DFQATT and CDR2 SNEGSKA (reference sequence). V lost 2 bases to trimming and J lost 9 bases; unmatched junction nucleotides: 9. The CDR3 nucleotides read TGCAGTGCTAGATCCTTGTCGACTAGCGGGAGGGGTGAGCAGTTCTTC. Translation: CSARSLSTSGRGEQFF.